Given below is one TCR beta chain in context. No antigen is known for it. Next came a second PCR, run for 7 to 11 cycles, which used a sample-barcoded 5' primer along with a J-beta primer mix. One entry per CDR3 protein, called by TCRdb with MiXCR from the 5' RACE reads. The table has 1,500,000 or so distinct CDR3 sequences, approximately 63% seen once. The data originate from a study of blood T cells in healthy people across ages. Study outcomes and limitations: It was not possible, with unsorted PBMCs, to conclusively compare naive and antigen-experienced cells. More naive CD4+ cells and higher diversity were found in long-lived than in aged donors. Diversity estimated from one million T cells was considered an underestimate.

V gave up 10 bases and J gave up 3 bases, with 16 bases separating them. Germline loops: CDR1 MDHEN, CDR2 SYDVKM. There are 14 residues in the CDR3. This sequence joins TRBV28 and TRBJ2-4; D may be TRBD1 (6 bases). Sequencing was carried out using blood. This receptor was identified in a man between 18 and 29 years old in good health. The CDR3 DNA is TGTGCCACCAAACAGGGTCGGAGCAAAAACATTCAGTACTTC. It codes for CATKQGRSKNIQYF.